This T cell receptor (beta chain) was sequenced in a study of CD8+ T cells in alopecia areata. Sequencing used cDNA as its template, made by extracting RNA and reverse transcribing it. Some clones are missing from TCRdb's copy, which holds only in-frame ones; the method was immunoSEQ multiplex PCR. The sample has about 300,000 clones; 58% are singletons. The sample's treatment: oral pan-JAK inhibitor, 5-10 mg twice daily. The CDR3 length is 15 residues. CDR1 LNHNV and CDR2 YYDKDF come from the germline V gene (reference sequence). J lost 0 bases, V lost 5 bases, and 7 bases had no gene match. Sequencing used CD4+ T cells sorted from blood, obtained at week 24, from a patient treated with tofacitinib. This chain connects TRBV15 to TRBJ2-7; 7 nucleotides align to TRBD2. The sequence came from a human donor with alopecia areata. The CDR3, as DNA: TGTGCCACCAGCGAAGGACTAGGCCCCTCCTACGAGCAGTACTTC. Translation: CATSEGLGPSYEQYF. The full variable domain, its missing parts supplied by reference TRBV15 and TRBJ2-7, is DAMVIQNPRYQVTQFGKPVTLSCSQTLNHNVMYWYQQKSSQAPKLLFHYYDKDFNNEADTPDNFQSRRPNTSFCFLDIRSPGLGDTAMYLCATSEGLGPSYEQYFGPGTRLTVT.